The 11 T cell receptor beta chains in this list originate from one sample, sequenced in a study of cytomegalovirus exposure and HLA in healthy donors. A multiplex PCR was run with 60 Vbeta primers and 13 Jbeta primers. TCRdb's copy holds only in-frame clones and misses some; the assay was immunoSEQ multiplex PCR. The table records 50,000 to 70,000 clones, around 73% of them present only once. Material: PBMCs. The receptors were sampled from a girl under 18 in good health and CMV-seropositive.

This clone was observed a handful of times. This sequence joins TRBV4-1 and TRBJ1-1; possibly TRBD1 for D (5 bases). Germline assignment: CDR1 MGHRA and CDR2 YSYEKL. The V and J ends lost 0 bases and 6 bases respectively, with 8 bases between them. The CDR3 spans 13 residues. Here the CDR3 reads CASSQDRTSEAFF. Written as DNA, the CDR3 is TGCGCCAGCAGCCAAGATCGGACATCTGAAGCTTTCTTT.

The chain recombines TRBV7-7 with TRBJ2-1, with 12 bases matching TRBD2. CDR3 length equals 16 residues. V trimming: 5 bases; J trimming: 5 bases; junction bases outside the gene matches: 7. Germline-derived CDR1 and CDR2 are SSHAT and FNYEAQ (reference sequence). The CDR3 here is CASSPGTSGRNNEQFF. As DNA, the CDR3 is TGTGCCAGCAGCCCGGGGACTAGCGGGCGAAACAATGAGCAGTTCTTC.

V is TRBV5-1 and J is TRBJ2-7; D might be TRBD2 (6 bases). The V end was cut by 4 bases, the J end by 6 bases, with 14 bases between. The germline V gene has CDR1 SGHRS and CDR2 YFSETQ. This CDR3 spans 13 amino acids. The DNA of the CDR3 is TGCGCCAGCAGCCTGGGACTCGGGGGCGAGCAGTACTTC. It specifies CASSLGLGGEQYF. Full variable domain (outside the CDR3, taken from reference TRBV5-1 and TRBJ2-7): KAGVTQTPRYLIKTRGQQVTLSCSPISGHRSVSWYQQTPGQGLQFLFEYFSETQRNKGNFPGRFSGRQFSNSRSEMNVSTLELGDSALYLCASSLGLGGEQYFGPGTRLTVT.

The chain employs TRBV19 and TRBJ1-2; D is possibly TRBD1 (5 bases). Germline CDR1 LNHDA, CDR2 SQIVND (reference sequence). The CDR3 loop spans 15 amino acids. V was shortened by 3 bases and J by 3 bases, with 14 bases between the two germline ends. The CDR3 protein is CASSIEGLRDYGYTF. The CDR3 DNA reads as TGTGCCAGTAGTATCGAAGGTCTCAGGGACTATGGCTACACCTTC.

J is TRBJ2-5 and V is TRBV30; D may be TRBD1 (6 bases). Gene TRBJ2-7 matches the end of the DNA better, so the J call may be wrong. The CDR3 contains 12 residues. Germline V gene sequence: CDR1 GTSNPN, CDR2 SVGIG (reference sequence). The CDR3 loop reads CAWGQLSYEQYF. The CDR3 region has the DNA TGTGCCTGGGGACAGCTCTCCTACGAGCAGTACTTC.

The chain has TRBV27 and TRBJ1-2; 11 nucleotides match TRBD1. This CDR3 region has 15 residues. Germline V CDR1 and CDR2: MNHEY, SMNVEV (reference sequence). The ends lost 5 bases at V and 7 bases at J; junction bases unmatched: 9. This CDR3 is CASSPPDRGLAGYTF. CDR3 DNA: TGTGCCAGCAGTCCACCGGACAGGGGGCTTGCTGGCTACACCTTC.

The V call is TRBV2, the J call TRBJ1-4; D may be TRBD1 (6 bases). With 3 bases removed from V and 5 bases from J, the gap between germline ends came to 13 bases. This CDR3 has 15 residues. Germline V gene lookup returns CDR1 SNHLY and CDR2 FYNNEI. As DNA, the CDR3 is TGTGCCAGCAGTGACATTAGGGGGACGAATGAAAAACTGTTTTTT. Residues: CASSDIRGTNEKLFF.

The chain couples TRBV11-2 to TRBJ2-7; TRBD2 matches 7 bases. The CDR3 is 15 amino acids. The germline CDR1 and CDR2 sequences are SGHAT and FQNNGV. The J segment lost 3 bases and the V segment lost 1 base, leaving 6 bases of the junction unmatched. The CDR3 reads CASSLGPGDYYEQYF. CDR3 coding DNA: TGTGCCAGCAGCTTAGGGCCCGGGGACTACTACGAGCAGTACTTC.

This rearrangement joins TRBV30 to TRBJ2-7; a possible D gene is TRBD1 (5 bases). This CDR3 contains 14 residues. V dropped 0 bases and J dropped 5 bases, with 14 bases sitting between them. Per the germline V gene, CDR1 is GTSNPN and CDR2 is SVGIG (reference sequence). The CDR3 DNA is TGTGCCTGGAGTGTAGGCAGGGTGGGCCACGAGCAGTACTTC. Translated: CAWSVGRVGHEQYF.

The V gene is TRBV29-1, the J gene TRBJ1-2, with D possibly matching TRBD1 (5 bases). Trimming stripped 0 bases from V and 8 bases from J, with 16 bases between. The V gene's germline CDR1 is SQVTM and CDR2 ANQGSEA. CDR3 length: 14 amino acids. The CDR3: CSVEDGQSVAGYTF. The CDR3 DNA is TGCAGCGTTGAAGATGGACAATCGGTTGCCGGCTACACCTTC.

This clone was detected a few times. The rearrangement uses TRBV7-9 and TRBJ1-4; D gene unclear. The CDR3 extends over 14 amino acids. Germline-derived CDR1 and CDR2 are SEHNR and FQNEAQ (reference sequence). V lost 5 bases and J 7 bases, leaving 14 bases between the germline ends. In nucleotides, the CDR3 is TGTGCCAGCAGCCGTCCGCGGCCCCTTGAAAAACTGTTTTTT. Translating gives CASSRPRPLEKLFF.